A selection of T cell receptor beta chains follows, all from one sample in a study of OX40 agonist ivuxolimab in advanced cancers. Data came from immunoSEQ multiplex PCR; TCRdb stores just in-frame clones and leaves some out. The data show about 64,000 clones, about 83% seen once. The sample consisted of CD4+ or CD8+ T cells sorted from blood, taken in a trial of the OX40 agonist ivuxolimab. Source of these receptors: an adult with an advanced solid tumor such as melanoma, head and neck, liver or kidney cancer. CDR3s leave out the opening cysteine and the closing phenylalanine or tryptophan. Each record gives: V gene, D gene, J gene, CDR3 protein. The D gene is left open where the match is weak.

V gene: TRBV28
D gene: TRBD2
J gene: TRBJ2-1
CDR3 protein: ASSLNRGGEDEQF

V gene: TRBV6-6
D gene: TRBD1
J gene: TRBJ2-7
CDR3 protein: ASRGQGAPEQY

V gene: TRBV28
D gene: TRBD2
J gene: TRBJ2-5
CDR3 protein: ASSFSLRGVPETQY

V gene: TRBV2
D gene: TRBD1
J gene: TRBJ1-2
CDR3 protein: ASTPGQGSYGYT

V gene: TRBV19
D gene: NA
J gene: TRBJ1-6
CDR3 protein: ASSPNSGRNNSPLH

V gene: TRBV5-1
D gene: NA
J gene: TRBJ2-1
CDR3 protein: ASSFSNEQF

V gene: TRBV2
D gene: TRBD1
J gene: TRBJ2-5
CDR3 protein: ASSADRGLGTQY

V gene: TRBV15
D gene: NA
J gene: TRBJ2-7
CDR3 protein: ATPFAGSSYEQY

V gene: TRBV7-3
D gene: NA
J gene: TRBJ2-3
CDR3 protein: ASSLTGPSTDTQY

V gene: TRBV29-1
D gene: NA
J gene: TRBJ2-1
CDR3 protein: SVESGAEQF

V gene: TRBV5-4
D gene: NA
J gene: TRBJ2-2
CDR3 protein: ASSGFTGELF

V gene: TRBV7-9
D gene: NA
J gene: TRBJ1-2
CDR3 protein: ASSITGFPNYGYT

V gene: TRBV7-2
D gene: NA
J gene: TRBJ1-5
CDR3 protein: ASSLELDQPQH

V gene: TRBV5-6
D gene: TRBD2
J gene: TRBJ2-1
CDR3 protein: ASSLVTSGGNEQF

V gene: TRBV7-2
D gene: NA
J gene: TRBJ2-1
CDR3 protein: ASSLRLSAHEQF

V gene: TRBV6-5
D gene: NA
J gene: TRBJ2-7
CDR3 protein: ASSRSPDLRREQY

V gene: TRBV29-1
D gene: NA
J gene: TRBJ2-3
CDR3 protein: SVSRGTASTDTQY

V gene: TRBV19
D gene: NA
J gene: TRBJ1-4
CDR3 protein: ASTSPDEKLF